The source of this T cell receptor beta chain is a study of blood T cells in healthy people across ages. Germline values: CDR1 SGHTA, CDR2 FQGNSA. CDR3 length: 14 residues. The V and J ends lost 1 base and 10 bases respectively, with 14 bases between them. Together with a sample-barcoded 5' primer, a J-beta primer mix was included in a second PCR lasting about 7 to 11 cycles. The yield of each sample was at least 3 million CDR3-containing paired-end reads. TCRdb reprocessed the 5' RACE reads via MiXCR and lists one record per CDR3 protein. Counted here are 380,000 or so distinct CDR3 sequences, 45% to 65% occurring once; the ten biggest clones make up over 40%.

This TCR was recovered from a man aged 55 to 70 in good health. The genes are TRBV7-2 and TRBJ2-1; no definite D call. Source material: blood. CDR3 in amino acids: CASSLVAPEGEQFF. DNA for the CDR3: TGTGCCAGCAGCTTAGTAGCTCCAGAAGGGGAGCAGTTCTTC. Full variable domain (remainder filled in from reference TRBV7-2 and TRBJ2-1): GAGVSQSPSNKVTEKGKDVELRCDPISGHTALYWYRQSLGQGLEFLIYFQGNSAPDKSGLPSDRFSAERTGGSVSTLTIQRTQQEDSAVYLCASSLVAPEGEQFFGPGTRLTVL.